The subject of this entry is one T cell receptor (beta chain). The antigen is undetermined. TCRdb keeps only in-frame clones here, not all; method: immunoSEQ multiplex PCR. Among 1.4 million or so clones, just under 99% were seen once, and the ten largest hold approximately 0.4%. Germline lookup yields CDR1 LNHNV and CDR2 YYDKDF (reference sequence). V lost 3 bases and J lost 3, with 12 bases in between. This CDR3 comprises 14 residues. The data originate from a study of shared clonotypes between healthy human individuals. Overall study findings and caveats: Memory subsets generally showed lower estimated richness than naive subsets. In having few donors, the study represented limited genetic and exposure-history diversity.

Sequencing used naive CD4+ T cells sorted from blood. Subset of the sample: CD45RA+ positively selected. J is TRBJ2-7 and V is TRBV15; maybe TRBD2 (5 bases). The origin of this receptor is a man aged 30-40 years in good health. The CDR3: CATSRGVDGYEQYF. The CDR3 nucleotides read TGTGCCACCAGCAGGGGAGTCGACGGCTACGAGCAGTACTTC. Full variable domain (missing parts from reference TRBV15 and TRBJ2-7): DAMVIQNPRYQVTQFGKPVTLSCSQTLNHNVMYWYQQKSSQAPKLLFHYYDKDFNNEADTPDNFQSRRPNTSFCFLDIRSPGLGDTAMYLCATSRGVDGYEQYFGPGTRLTVT.